The 15 T cell receptor beta chains listed next were all sequenced from one sample in a study of identical twins. TCRdb redid the calling of the 5' RACE reads with MiXCR, one entry per CDR3 protein. This sample has approximately 500,000 distinct CDR3 sequences, with about 24% found just once. The sample was also linked to a second study, of T cells expressing NK-cell markers.

What was sequenced was CD4+ T cells sorted from blood. These receptor sequences come from a young woman in good health.

The chain combines TRBV27 with TRBJ2-5; D is possibly TRBD1 (8 bases). Germline V gives CDR1 MNHEY, CDR2 SMNVEV (reference sequence). The V and J ends lost 6 bases and 2 bases respectively, with 19 bases between them. The CDR3 loop spans 16 amino acids. The DNA of the CDR3 is TGTGCCAGCAGCCCCTTTACAGGGGGAGGGCAAGAGACCCAGTACTTC. Translated, it gives CASSPFTGGGQETQYF.

This clonotype has more than one count but fewer than ten. The CDR3 spells CASSRDRTGAGELFF. As DNA, the CDR3 is TGTGCCAGCAGCCGCGACAGGACAGGGGCCGGGGAGCTGTTTTTT. V and J are TRBV12-3 or TRBV12-4 and TRBJ2-2, with 9 bases fitting TRBD1. V shed 6 bases, J shed 6 bases, and the junction held 8 bases outside the gene matches. The CDR3 has 15 amino acids.

The genes are TRBV7-9 and TRBJ2-2; the D is unclear. Trimming removed 5 bases at V and 4 bases at J, with 11 bases between. Germline CDR1 is SEHNR and CDR2 is FQNEAQ (reference sequence). The CDR3 contains 14 residues. CDR3 in amino acids: CASSRPASTGELFF. The CDR3 DNA follows: TGTGCCAGCAGCCGTCCGGCGTCCACCGGGGAGCTGTTTTTT.

This clonotype has a count of ten or more. The chain recombines TRBV20-1 with TRBJ2-3; D call uncertain. The V and J ends lost 6 bases and 5 bases respectively, with 9 bases between them. The CDR3 contains 11 residues. The germline V gene has CDR1 DFQATT and CDR2 SNEGSKA (reference sequence). CDR3 in amino acids: CSAESEDTQYF. Here the CDR3 DNA reads TGCAGTGCGGAGTCGGAAGATACGCAGTATTTT.

The chain has TRBV13 and TRBJ1-6; 8 bases are a match to TRBD1. The length of the CDR3 is 15 residues. Trimming cost V 4 bases and J 5 bases; bases outside gene matches: 4. Germline CDR1 reads PRHDT; CDR2 reads FYEKMQ (reference sequence). CDR3 sequence reads: CASSSAGGNNSPLHF. The CDR3 DNA follows: TGTGCCAGCAGCTCTGCAGGGGGCAATAATTCACCCCTCCACTTT.

Only a few counts were recorded for this clonotype. This chain links TRBV10-3 with TRBJ2-1, with a tentative D call TRBD2 (6 bases). The germline CDR1 and CDR2 sequences are ENHRY and SYGVKD. V shed 4 bases and J shed 6 bases, with 7 bases lying between them. The CDR3 sequence is 12 residues long. The DNA for the CDR3 is TGTGCCATCAGTGTGGGGGGCAATGAGCAGTTCTTC. Protein product: CAISVGGNEQFF.

V gene TRBV12-3 or TRBV12-4 combines with J gene TRBJ1-1; no clear D. The CDR3 is made up of 12 amino acids. The ends were cut back, 6 bases at V and 5 bases at J, with 10 bases in the middle. CDR3 region: CASSIPGTEAFF. CDR3 coding DNA: TGTGCCAGCAGCATCCCGGGAACTGAAGCTTTCTTT.

The V and J genes are TRBV27 and TRBJ1-5; a weak D match, TRBD1 (5 bases). CDR3 length: 15 amino acids. V shed 8 bases and J shed 0 bases, with 14 bases lying between them. The germline V gene has CDR1 MNHEY and CDR2 SMNVEV (reference sequence). CDR3 in DNA: TGTGCCAGCGGCCCTGGGGGGTATAGCAATCAGCCCCAGCATTTT. Its translation: CASGPGGYSNQPQHF.

The chain recombines TRBV7-2 with TRBJ2-7; 8 nucleotides agree with TRBD2. V shed 2 bases, J shed 2 bases, and the junction held 8 bases outside the gene matches. CDR1 is SGHTA and CDR2 is FQGNSA in the germline V gene. The CDR3 spans 16 residues. CDR3 sequence: CASSLPPGGGTYEQYF. The CDR3 region has the DNA TGTGCCAGCAGCTTACCTCCGGGAGGGGGGACCTACGAGCAGTACTTC.

This clonotype has more than one count but fewer than ten. This chain connects TRBV4-3 to TRBJ2-4; 7 bases are shared with TRBD2. This CDR3 contains 17 residues. CDR1 LGHNA and CDR2 YSLEER come from the germline V gene. V was pared by 1 base and J by 0 bases, with 6 bases of the junction left unmatched. CDR3 loop: CASSQGVGRLAKNIQYF. As DNA, the CDR3 is TGCGCCAGCAGCCAAGGTGTCGGGAGGTTAGCCAAAAACATTCAGTACTTC.

This clonotype showed up many times. The rearrangement links TRBV20-1 to TRBJ2-1, with TRBD2 matching 7 bases. There are 14 residues in the CDR3. CDR1 DFQATT and CDR2 SNEGSKA come from the germline V gene (reference sequence). Unmatched junction bases numbered 13, after V lost 5 bases and J lost 9 bases. The CDR3 bases are TGCAGTGCTCCGGGACTATCAACTCGCCCTGAGCAGTTCTTC. Residues: CSAPGLSTRPEQFF.

The chain carries TRBV7-9 and TRBJ2-1; 8 nucleotides align to TRBD2. The CDR3 runs 17 residues. With 1 base clipped from V and 0 bases from J, the junction kept 5 bases outside the gene matches. CDR1 and CDR2 from the germline V gene are SEHNR and FQNEAQ (reference sequence). CDR3: CASSLDPGLVSYNEQFF. DNA of the CDR3: TGTGCCAGCAGCTTAGATCCGGGACTAGTCTCCTACAATGAGCAGTTCTTC.

V and J are TRBV4-1 and TRBJ2-5, with D possibly being TRBD1 (6 bases). The CDR3 is 15 amino acids. Per germline, CDR1 MGHRA and CDR2 YSYEKL. The ends were cut back, 2 bases at V and 6 bases at J, with 16 bases in the middle. CDR3 bases: TGCGCCAGCAGCCAACTCCAGGGGAGTAGGAAGACCCAGTACTTC. It encodes CASSQLQGSRKTQYF.

This clonotype appeared once. The rearrangement links TRBV6-2 or TRBV6-3 to TRBJ2-7; the match to TRBD2 covers 9 bases. Looked up from germline, CDR1 is MNHEY and CDR2 is SVGEGT. The CDR3 is made up of 16 amino acids. V trimming: 4 bases; J trimming: 2 bases; junction bases outside the gene matches: 9. The CDR3 region is CASSSGRLADTYEQYF. Here the CDR3 DNA reads TGTGCCAGCAGTTCCGGCCGACTAGCGGATACCTACGAGCAGTACTTC.

The chain recombines TRBV6-1 with TRBJ1-5, with 8 bases aligning to TRBD1. V shed 6 bases and J 0 bases; nucleotides not matched to a gene: 7. The CDR3 has 16 amino acids. Germline V CDR1 and CDR2: MNHNS, SASEGT. CDR3 sequence: CASRGWTGTSNQPQHF. The DNA for the CDR3 is TGTGCCAGCAGGGGTTGGACAGGGACTAGCAATCAGCCCCAGCATTTT.